Sequencing of this TCR beta chain was carried out in a study of blood T cells in healthy people across ages. A second PCR of about 7 to 12 cycles used a sample-barcoded 5' primer and a J-beta primer mix. A 12-random-nucleotide template-switch adaptor tagged each cDNA molecule. From the 5' RACE reads, TCRdb called clonotypes with MiXCR, one entry per CDR3 protein. The sample records more than 650,000 distinct CDR3 sequences, around half being singletons. CDR3 length: 13 amino acids. Trimming removed 6 bases at V and 0 bases at J, with 11 bases between. Germline V gives CDR1 SQVTM, CDR2 ANQGSEA. Each donor supplied around 10 milliliters of peripheral blood.

The gene calls are TRBV29-1 and TRBJ1-1; D uncertain. This clonotype was obtained from a man at least 80 years old in good health. Sequencing was carried out using blood. CDR3 amino acids: CSVWPVLNTEAFF. The CDR3 DNA is TGCAGCGTATGGCCCGTTCTGAACACTGAAGCTTTCTTT.